This TCR beta chain was documented in a study of persistence of HIV-infected CD4 T cells. An overlapping HIV-1 Gag peptide pool stimulated these cells at about 0.9 ug/peptide/mL. CD40L-negative CD69-negative CD45RO-high memory CD4+ T cells were sorted as populations depleted of antigen-responding cells. Germline lookup yields CDR1 ENHRY and CDR2 SYGVKD. The length of the CDR3 is 10 residues. V dropped 8 bases and J dropped 10 bases, with 11 bases sitting between them. Sequencing used immunoSEQ version 4 in survey mode. Produced via immunoSEQ multiplex PCR; TCRdb's table is partial and in-frame only. The sample shows roughly 60,000 clones, just under 75% of them seen only once. Remarks on this clone: No antigen is known for it.

The chain is built from TRBV10-3 and TRBJ1-1, with D perhaps matching TRBD1 (5 bases). Sequenced material: CD4+ T cells sorted from PBMCs after roughly 19-hour stimulation, taken from a patient who received antiretroviral therapy. This receptor was identified in an adult man with HIV who was CMV-seropositive. CDR3 in amino acids: CAIGAQGAFF. CDR3 in DNA: TGTGCCATCGGGGCTCAGGGAGCTTTCTTT.